Below, 29 T cell receptor beta chains from the same sample are listed, as sequenced in a study of blood T cell repertoires in COVID-19. Assay used: immunoSEQ multiplex PCR; TCRdb lists only in-frame clones, some missing. The data show 100,000 to 150,000 clones, roughly 91% seen once. The sample was peripheral blood. The source of these receptors is a human donor in a cohort sampled during active COVID-19.

The chain combines TRBV29-1 with TRBJ1-1; the D gene is possibly TRBD1 (5 bases). The CDR3 length is 12 residues. Germline V gives CDR1 SQVTM, CDR2 ANQGSEA. The V end was cut by 8 bases, the J end by 4 bases, with 14 bases between. CDR3 loop: CSLSTGITEAFF. The DNA for the CDR3 is TGCAGCCTGTCCACAGGTATCACTGAAGCTTTCTTT.

This clone was detected once. This chain uses TRBV2 with TRBJ1-4; 7 nucleotides agree with TRBD1. With V trimmed by 7 bases and J by 8 bases, 13 bases remained unmatched. Per the germline V gene, CDR1 is SNHLY and CDR2 is FYNNEI. The CDR3 contains 15 residues. The CDR3, as DNA: TGTGCCAGCACGAACAGGGGATCGGTGGGGGAAAAACTGTTTTTT. This translates into CASTNRGSVGEKLFF.

The chain combines TRBV3-1 (or the pseudogene TRBV3-2) with TRBJ2-7, with D hard to call. V lost 5 bases, J lost 6 bases, and 14 bases lay in between. CDR3 length: 13 amino acids. Germline CDR1 LGHDT, CDR2 YNNKEL (reference sequence). CDR3 protein: CASSSPISGEQYF. For the CDR3, the DNA is TGTGCCAGCAGCTCACCTATTTCGGGCGAGCAGTACTTC.

This chain joins TRBV7-2 and TRBJ2-2; 7 nucleotides align to TRBD2. This CDR3 comprises 15 residues. The J segment lost 7 bases and the V segment lost 2 bases, leaving 7 bases of the junction unmatched. Per germline, CDR1 SGHTA and CDR2 FQGNSA. The CDR3 reads CASSLSGDMRGELFF. The CDR3 DNA sequence: TGTGCCAGCAGCTTAAGCGGGGATATGCGCGGGGAGCTGTTTTTT.

The CDR3 spells CASSSGTSGFREQFF. The CDR3 DNA reads TGTGCCAGCAGTTCCGGGACTAGCGGGTTCCGAGAGCAGTTCTTC. The gene calls are TRBV2 and TRBJ2-1; 12 nucleotides align to TRBD2. V shed 5 bases, J shed 10 bases, and the junction held 9 bases outside the gene matches. From germline, CDR1 is SNHLY and CDR2 FYNNEI. CDR3 length equals 15 residues.

This clone appeared once. The rearrangement uses TRBV5-4 and TRBJ1-1; tentative D call: TRBD1 (5 bases). Germline V gives CDR1 SGHNT, CDR2 YYREEE (reference sequence). The CDR3 runs to 15 residues. Between the trimmed V and J ends, which lost 0 bases and 4 bases, there was a span of 13 bases. The CDR3: CASSLALGGLTEAFF. In DNA, the CDR3 is TGTGCCAGCAGCTTGGCCTTGGGGGGACTCACTGAAGCTTTCTTT. The variable domain in full, completed from reference TRBV5-4 and TRBJ1-1, reads ETGVTQSPTHLIKTRGQQVTLRCSSQSGHNTVSWYQQALGQGPQFIFQYYREEENGRGNFPPRFSGLQFPNYSSELNVNALELDDSALYLCASSLALGGLTEAFFGQGTRLTVV.

The chain joins TRBV6-5 to TRBJ2-7; 9 nucleotides agree with TRBD1. Trimming cost V 2 bases and J 4 bases; bases outside gene matches: 3. This CDR3 comprises 14 residues. From germline, CDR1 is MNHEY and CDR2 SVGAGI. CDR3 sequence reads: CASSYLGQGYEQYF. CDR3 nucleotides: TGTGCCAGCAGTTACCTGGGACAGGGATACGAGCAGTACTTC.

V gene TRBV5-5 combines with J gene TRBJ1-2; 9 bases match TRBD1. CDR1 SGHKS and CDR2 YYEKEE come from the germline V gene (reference sequence). V trimming: 2 bases; J trimming: 7 bases; junction bases outside the gene matches: 9. The CDR3 loop spans 15 amino acids. In DNA form, the CDR3 reads TGTGCCAGCAGCTTTCCGGGACAGGGTGCGGTTGGCTACACCTTC. Amino acids: CASSFPGQGAVGYTF. Full variable domain (remainder filled in from reference TRBV5-5 and TRBJ1-2): DAGVTQSPTHLIKTRGQQVTLRCSPISGHKSVSWYQQVLGQGPQFIFQYYEKEERGRGNFPDRFSARQFPNYSSELNVNALLLGDSALYLCASSFPGQGAVGYTFGSGTRLTVV.

This chain connects TRBV29-1 to TRBJ1-1; possibly TRBD1 for D (6 bases). Trimming stripped 4 bases from V and 0 bases from J, with 9 bases between. The CDR3 has 13 residues. Per the germline V gene, CDR1 is SQVTM and CDR2 is ANQGSEA. The CDR3 nucleotides read TGCAGCGTTGGACAGGTCCTGAACACTGAAGCTTTCTTT. It codes for CSVGQVLNTEAFF.

This clone appeared a single time. The J gene is TRBJ2-1, the V gene TRBV2, with a tentative D call TRBD2 (5 bases). CDR1 is SNHLY, CDR2 FYNNEI, per germline. V lost 3 bases to trimming and J lost 7 bases, with 19 bases between them. The CDR3 sequence is 16 residues long. Here the CDR3 DNA reads TGTGCCAGCAGTGAGCGGCGGACTGGATTTCGTAATGAGCAGTTCTTC. Protein sequence: CASSERRTGFRNEQFF.

The V call is TRBV28, the J call TRBJ1-4; D is ambiguous. Germline V gene sequence: CDR1 MDHEN, CDR2 SYDVKM. This CDR3 is built from 13 residues. The V and J ends lost 8 bases and 4 bases respectively, with 11 bases between them. The DNA of the CDR3 is TGTGCCAGCGGCCGGGGTCTTAATGAAAAACTGTTTTTT. This translates into CASGRGLNEKLFF. The whole variable domain, filled in from reference TRBV28 and TRBJ1-4, reads DVKVTQSSRYLVKRTGEKVFLECVQDMDHENMFWYRQDPGLGLRLIYFSYDVKMKEKGDIPEGYSVSREKKERFSLILESASTNQTSMYLCASGRGLNEKLFFGSGTQLSVL.

V and J are TRBV6-5 and TRBJ2-7; 8 nucleotides agree with TRBD1. The CDR3 consists of 15 residues. Germline V gene lookup returns CDR1 MNHEY and CDR2 SVGAGI. With 6 bases clipped from V and 2 bases from J, the junction kept 9 bases outside the gene matches. CDR3 region: CASSPSWTGTYEQYF. In DNA, the CDR3 is TGTGCCAGCAGCCCCTCGTGGACAGGGACCTACGAGCAGTACTTC.

V is TRBV3-1 (or the pseudogene TRBV3-2) and J is TRBJ2-5; TRBD2 agrees at 14 bases. The CDR3 loop spans 17 amino acids. Germline CDR1 and CDR2: LGHDT and YNNKEL (reference sequence). V dropped 4 bases and J dropped 5; count of bases not matched to a gene: 9. In nucleotides, the CDR3 is TGTGCCAGCAGCCCCGGGACTAGCGGGAGAGGGTGGGAGACCCAGTACTTC. This translates into CASSPGTSGRGWETQYF.

This sequence joins TRBV15 and TRBJ2-7; 8 nucleotides align to TRBD1. With V trimmed by 0 bases and J by 4 bases, 5 bases remained unmatched. The CDR3 is 15 residues long. The germline V gene encodes CDR1 LNHNV and CDR2 YYDKDF (reference sequence). The CDR3 DNA reads as TGTGCCACCAGCAGAGACCAGGGGGCAATGTACGAGCAGTACTTC. Translating it yields CATSRDQGAMYEQYF. Full variable domain (missing parts from reference TRBV15 and TRBJ2-7): DAMVIQNPRYQVTQFGKPVTLSCSQTLNHNVMYWYQQKSSQAPKLLFHYYDKDFNNEADTPDNFQSRRPNTSFCFLDIRSPGLGDTAMYLCATSRDQGAMYEQYFGPGTRLTVT.

Notes on this clone: The junction departs from germline at one end; a sequencing error may be responsible. The J gene is TRBJ2-1, the V gene TRBV10-3; 8 bases line up with TRBD1. Germline V gene data show CDR1 as ENHRY and CDR2 as SYGVKD. This CDR3 region has 15 residues. The CDR3 DNA follows: TGTGCCATCACTGAGGGGGACAGGAGGGGGAATGAGCAGTTCTTC. Translating it yields CAITEGDRRGNEQFF.

The gene calls are TRBV9 and TRBJ1-3, with D uncertain. Trimming stripped 3 bases from V and 0 bases from J, with 10 bases between. The germline CDR1 and CDR2 sequences are SGDLS and YYNGEE. The CDR3 loop spans 15 amino acids. CDR3 loop: CASSDQVISGNTIYF. The CDR3 DNA sequence: TGTGCCAGCAGCGACCAGGTAATCTCTGGAAACACCATATATTTT.

This clone was counted only a few times. This chain links TRBV11-2 with TRBJ2-7, with D possibly matching TRBD2 (5 bases). The V end lost 4 bases, the J end lost 2 bases, and 12 bases lay between the germline ends. The V gene's germline CDR1 is SGHAT and CDR2 FQNNGV. The CDR3 runs 14 residues. Written as DNA, the CDR3 is TGTGCCAGCAGCTCACGGACTGTTCCCTACGAGCAGTACTTC. Protein sequence: CASSSRTVPYEQYF.

The chain recombines TRBV19 with TRBJ2-4; D is perhaps TRBD1 (6 bases). The ends were cut back, 9 bases at V and 2 bases at J, with 8 bases in the middle. CDR3 length: 12 residues. Germline V gene data show CDR1 as LNHDA and CDR2 as SQIVND (reference sequence). The CDR3 sequence is CARQGSKNIQYF. DNA of the CDR3: TGTGCCAGACAGGGATCCAAAAACATTCAGTACTTC.

About this clone itself: Within the sample, other DNA sequences also encode this same CDR3. The gene calls are TRBV19 and TRBJ2-7; 7 bases are shared with TRBD1. CDR3 size: 14 residues. Germline V lookup: CDR1 LNHDA, CDR2 SQIVND (reference sequence). The V and J ends lost 1 base and 2 bases, in that order; junction bases with no gene match: 2. The CDR3 spells CASSIGQGTYEQYF. In DNA form, the CDR3 reads TGTGCCAGTAGTATAGGACAGGGAACCTACGAGCAGTACTTC.

The chain couples TRBV9 to TRBJ2-7; possibly TRBD2 for D (5 bases). Trimming cost V 0 bases and J 0 bases, with 16 bases left between them. CDR1 is SGDLS and CDR2 is YYNGEE in the germline V gene. The CDR3 is 17 residues long. The CDR3 protein is CASSVASSGKSSYEQYF. Written as DNA, the CDR3 is TGTGCCAGCAGCGTAGCAAGTTCGGGGAAGAGCTCCTACGAGCAGTACTTC.

The rearrangement uses TRBV14 and TRBJ2-1; 12 nucleotides line up with TRBD2. The CDR3 spans 15 residues. After removal of 1 base from V and 9 bases from J, the junction contained 4 bases not matched to a gene. The germline CDR1 and CDR2 sequences are SGHDN and FVKESK. The CDR3 bases are TGTGCCAGCAGCCAAGGACTAGCGGGAGTCAGTGAGCAGTTCTTC. Residues: CASSQGLAGVSEQFF.

V usage is TRBV7-6 and J usage is TRBJ2-3; 11 positions match TRBD2. The length of the CDR3 is 15 residues. V was pared by 6 bases and J by 4 bases, with 6 bases of the junction left unmatched. In germline, CDR1 is SGHVS, CDR2 FNYEAQ. The CDR3 loop reads CASSKLAGGADTQYF. CDR3 nucleotides: TGTGCCAGCAGTAAATTAGCGGGAGGGGCAGATACGCAGTATTTT.

This clone came up a few times. The chain couples TRBV27 to TRBJ2-7; D ambiguous. With 2 bases removed from V and 1 base from J, the gap between germline ends came to 6 bases. The CDR3 runs to 13 residues. Germline V gene sequence: CDR1 MNHEY, CDR2 SMNVEV (reference sequence). DNA of the CDR3: TGTGCCAGCAGTTTAGCAGAATCCTACGAGCAGTACTTC. It translates to CASSLAESYEQYF.

V gene TRBV18 combines with J gene TRBJ2-3; the D is unclear. V lost 3 bases, J lost 0 bases, and 7 bases lay in between. From germline, CDR1 is KGHSH and CDR2 LQKENI. The CDR3 contains 14 residues. The CDR3 protein is CASSPRISTDTQYF. The CDR3 DNA sequence: TGTGCCAGCTCACCGAGGATTAGCACAGATACGCAGTATTTT.

The J gene is TRBJ2-1, the V gene TRBV28, with TRBD2 as a possible D gene (5 bases). This CDR3 contains 15 residues. CDR1 is MDHEN, CDR2 SYDVKM, per germline. Trimming removed 5 bases at V and 0 bases at J, with 11 bases between. The CDR3 reads CASSGEGLSYNEQFF. Written as DNA, the CDR3 is TGTGCCAGCAGTGGTGAGGGTCTCTCCTACAATGAGCAGTTCTTC. The full variable domain, with the rest looked up from reference TRBV28 and TRBJ2-1, is DVKVTQSSRYLVKRTGEKVFLECVQDMDHENMFWYRQDPGLGLRLIYFSYDVKMKEKGDIPEGYSVSREKKERFSLILESASTNQTSMYLCASSGEGLSYNEQFFGPGTRLTVL.

The chain joins TRBV6-4 to TRBJ1-1; D might be TRBD1 (5 bases). Germline V lookup: CDR1 MRHNA, CDR2 SNTAGT. This CDR3 has 13 amino acids. The V and J ends lost 2 bases and 1 base respectively, with 5 bases between them. The CDR3: CASSDTGNTEAFF. As DNA, the CDR3 is TGTGCCAGCAGTGACACAGGGAACACTGAAGCTTTCTTT.

The CDR3 DNA sequence: TGTGCCACCAGTGTCCTGGGACTAGCGGGAGAAGAGACCCAGTACTTC. Translating gives CATSVLGLAGEETQYF. This chain uses TRBV24-1 with TRBJ2-5; TRBD2 aligns across 14 bases. V shed 5 bases, J shed 3 bases, and the junction held 4 bases outside the gene matches. The germline gives CDR1 KGHDR, CDR2 SFDVKD. This CDR3 has 16 amino acids.

The J gene is TRBJ2-2, the V gene TRBV2; TRBD2 matches at 12 bases. Germline CDR1 and CDR2: SNHLY and FYNNEI. The CDR3 has 15 amino acids. Trimming took 7 bases from V and 4 from J; bases not matched to a gene: 4. The CDR3 DNA reads as TGTGCCAGCACCGGACTAGCGGGGAGCACCGGGGAGCTGTTTTTT. Amino acids: CASTGLAGSTGELFF.

This chain links TRBV7-6 with TRBJ1-1; 8 nucleotides align to TRBD1. From germline, CDR1 is SGHVS and CDR2 FNYEAQ. The CDR3 is made up of 14 amino acids. The trim removed 10 bases at V and 2 bases at J, leaving 9 bases unmatched. CDR3 DNA sequence: TGTGCCACCGACTTGGGGACAGGCAACACTGAAGCTTTCTTT. Protein product: CATDLGTGNTEAFF.